This T cell receptor (beta chain) was identified during a study of CD8 T cells in ankylosing spondylitis. Whole-study findings and limits: Within matched ankylosing spondylitis synovial fluid, disease-linked clones were reportedly significantly enriched. CD8+ cells made up the disease-linked clones, which were relatively rare in peripheral blood. Typical of ankylosing spondylitis blood, it appeared, was a TCR beta motif of under 10 highly homologous variants. A subset of motif variants has previously been described in the synovial fluid and blood of reactive arthritis.

The TCR beta libraries were generated through quantitative 5'-RACE incorporating molecular barcodes. Using its own MiXCR run on the 5' RACE reads, TCRdb lists one record per CDR3 protein. The table records 100,000 or so distinct CDR3 sequences, around 8.5% of them present only once. Comments on this clonotype: As yet, its antigen is unknown.

Germline values: CDR1 LGHDT, CDR2 YNNKEL (reference sequence). The V gene end was trimmed by 5 bases and the J gene end by 1 base; junction bases not matched to a gene: 6. CDR3 length equals 15 residues. The sequencing input was blood, either unsorted or a sorted T cell fraction (not recorded which). This chain joins TRBV3-1 and TRBJ2-5, with 8 bases aligning to TRBD2. The sequence was obtained from a male donor with ankylosing spondylitis. CDR3 bases: TGTGCCAGCAGCGATGGACTAGCCGTCCAAGAGACCCAGTACTTC. This encodes CASSDGLAVQETQYF.